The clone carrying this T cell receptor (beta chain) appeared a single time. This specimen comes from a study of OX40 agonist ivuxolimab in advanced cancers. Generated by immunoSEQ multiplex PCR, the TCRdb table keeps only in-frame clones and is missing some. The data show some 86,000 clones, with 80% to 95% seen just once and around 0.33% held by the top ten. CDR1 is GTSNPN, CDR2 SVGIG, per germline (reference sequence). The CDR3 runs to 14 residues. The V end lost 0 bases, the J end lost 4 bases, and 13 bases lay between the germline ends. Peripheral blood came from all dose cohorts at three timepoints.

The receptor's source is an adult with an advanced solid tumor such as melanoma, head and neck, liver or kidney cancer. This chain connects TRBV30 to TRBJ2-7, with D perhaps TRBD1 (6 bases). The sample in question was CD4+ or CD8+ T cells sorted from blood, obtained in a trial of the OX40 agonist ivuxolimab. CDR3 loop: CAWSVPGQTYEQYF. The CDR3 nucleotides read TGTGCCTGGAGTGTACCCGGACAGACTTACGAGCAGTACTTC.